These T cell receptor beta chains were read from a single sample in a study of regulatory T cells in long-lasting Graves disease. TCRdb independently ran MiXCR on the multiplex PCR reads; one entry per CDR3 protein. The sample carries 400,000 to 600,000 distinct CDR3 sequences, under 25% recorded once. This specimen was peripheral blood mononuclear cells (PBMCs), taken when the disease was refractory, from a patient treated with antithyroid drugs. All receptors derive from a female donor with Graves disease. The CDR3 runs from the conserved cysteine through the conserved F or W. Each record gives: CDR3 length, V gene, J gene, D gene, clone size, CDR3 protein, CDR3 DNA. D genes are given only for firm matches. Expanded clones are given a class, and other clones once, few, many or no size at all.

13,TRBV2,TRBJ2-3,NA,NA,CASKAVGPDTQYF,TGTGCCAGCAAAGCCGTGGGCCCGGATACGCAGTATTTT
15,TRBV7-6,TRBJ2-5,NA,few,CASSLEMGNWETQYF,TGTGCCAGCAGCTTAGAGATGGGAAACTGGGAGACCCAGTACTTC
13,TRBV28,TRBJ2-7,NA,few,CASTRDSSYEQYF,TGTGCCAGCACTCGGGACTCTTCCTACGAGCAGTACTTC
15,TRBV7-2,TRBJ2-7,NA,few,CASSTDGMSSYEQYF,TGTGCCAGCAGCACGGACGGAATGAGCTCCTACGAGCAGTACTTC
15,TRBV7-3,TRBJ1-1,NA,many,CASSLTAGTSSEAFF,TGTGCCAGCAGCTTAACGGCCGGGACAAGCAGTGAAGCTTTCTTT
13,TRBV7-9,TRBJ1-1,NA,many,CASSLQGSPRAFF,TGTGCCAGCAGCTTACAAGGGTCCCCCCGAGCTTTCTTT
13,TRBV3-1,TRBJ1-5,NA,NA,CASSQGGEQPQHF,TGTGCCAGCAGCCAAGGAGGTGAACAGCCCCAGCATTTT
14,TRBV2,TRBJ1-6,TRBD1,many,CASGRDSFNSPLHF,TGTGCCAGCGGCCGGGACAGCTTCAATTCACCCCTCCACTTT
14,TRBV6-5,TRBJ2-5,TRBD2,many,CASSYVGREETQYF,TGTGCCAGCAGTTACGTGGGGAGGGAAGAGACCCAGTACTTC
16,TRBV6-1,TRBJ1-6,NA,many,CASSALREGLNSPLHF,TGTGCCAGCAGTGCTCTCAGGGAAGGCCTGAATTCACCCCTCCACTTT
14,TRBV6-1,TRBJ2-2,NA,NA,CASSEVDWSGELFF,TGTGCCAGCAGTGAAGTCGATTGGTCCGGGGAGCTGTTTTTT
11,TRBV6-2/TRBV6-3,TRBJ1-4,NA,many,CASSYSEKLFF,TGTGCCAGCAGTTACAGTGAAAAACTGTTTTTT
17,TRBV20-1,TRBJ1-5,NA,few,CSARGGRQGNPGQPQHF,TGCAGTGCTAGAGGGGGGAGGCAGGGCAATCCAGGACAGCCCCAGCATTTT
15,TRBV20-1,TRBJ2-2,NA,few,CSARDRGDYTGELFF,TGCAGTGCTAGAGATAGGGGGGACTACACCGGGGAGCTGTTTTTT
12,TRBV28,TRBJ2-1,NA,many,CASSLWSAEQFF,TGTGCCAGCAGTTTATGGTCGGCTGAGCAGTTCTTC
17,TRBV6-9,TRBJ1-3,NA,NA,CASSYTHPRTSGNTIYF,TGTGCCAGCAGTTACACTCACCCGAGGACATCTGGAAACACCATATATTTT
10,TRBV2,TRBJ1-1,NA,many,CASSDLEAFF,TGTGCCAGCAGTGACCTTGAAGCTTTCTTT
14,TRBV29-1,TRBJ1-1,TRBD1,NA,CSVAIGTGNTEAFF,TGCAGCGTTGCGATTGGGACAGGGAACACTGAAGCTTTCTTT
13,TRBV7-2,TRBJ1-1,NA,many,CASSLAGDTEAFF,TGTGCCAGCAGCTTAGCTGGGGACACTGAAGCTTTCTTT
15,TRBV12-3/TRBV12-4,TRBJ2-1,NA,NA,CASSLGGGSYNEQFF,TGTGCCAGCAGTCTAGGGGGAGGCTCCTACAATGAGCAGTTCTTC
14,TRBV15,TRBJ1-3,NA,NA,CATSRSTPGNTIYF,TGTGCCACCAGCAGATCCACCCCTGGAAACACCATATATTTT
13,TRBV7-3,TRBJ2-5,NA,few,CASSLEKHETQYF,TGTGCCAGCAGCTTAGAGAAACACGAGACCCAGTACTTC
17,TRBV10-3,TRBJ2-2,TRBD2,NA,CAISESPTSGPTGEPFF,TGTGCCATCAGTGAGTCCCCAACTAGCGGACCAACCGGGGAGCCGTTTTTT
15,TRBV18,TRBJ1-4,TRBD1,few,CASSIRQGVNEKLFF,TGTGCCAGCTCAATCCGACAGGGCGTTAATGAAAAACTGTTTTTT
14,TRBV11-2,TRBJ2-5,TRBD2,many,CASSLTSGKETQYF,TGTGCCAGCAGTCTGACTAGCGGTAAAGAGACCCAGTACTTC
14,TRBV5-1,TRBJ1-2,TRBD1,few,CASSTGQAVYGYTF,TGCGCCAGCAGCACCGGACAGGCAGTTTATGGCTACACCTTC
13,TRBV29-1,TRBJ1-1,TRBD1,NA,CSAMTGLNTEAFF,TGCAGCGCGATGACAGGGCTGAACACTGAAGCTTTCTTT
12,TRBV7-9,TRBJ2-2,NA,few,CAETRVTGELFF,TGTGCTGAGACGAGGGTTACCGGGGAGCTGTTTTTT
13,TRBV2,TRBJ1-6,NA,many,CASGGENNSPLHF,TGTGCCAGCGGAGGGGAGAATAATTCACCCCTCCACTTT
13,TRBV7-9,TRBJ1-5,NA,many,CASRGEGNQPQHF,TGTGCCAGCAGGGGGGAGGGCAATCAGCCCCAGCATTTT
14,TRBV12-3/TRBV12-4,TRBJ2-7,TRBD1,many,CASSLMTGGYEQYF,TGTGCCAGCAGTTTAATGACAGGGGGCTACGAGCAGTACTTC
16,TRBV28,TRBJ2-6,TRBD1,NA,CAIPSGQFSGANVLTF,TGTGCCATCCCTTCGGGACAGTTCTCTGGGGCCAACGTCCTGACTTTC
16,TRBV28,TRBJ2-1,NA,many,CASSLSRGLSYNEQFF,TGTGCCAGCAGTTTAAGCCGGGGCCTCTCCTACAATGAGCAGTTCTTC
20,TRBV28,TRBJ1-3,TRBD1,few,CASSLPGTGYGDVGGNTIYF,TGTGCCAGCAGTTTGCCCGGGACAGGGTATGGTGATGTGGGTGGAAACACCATATATTTT
16,TRBV28,TRBJ2-2,TRBD1,many,CASSSAGTANTGELFF,TGTGCCAGCAGTTCCGCCGGGACAGCGAACACCGGGGAGCTGTTTTTT
16,TRBV11-2,TRBJ1-1,TRBD1,many,CASSYMTGGPNTEAFF,TGTGCCAGCAGCTATATGACAGGGGGCCCGAACACTGAAGCTTTCTTT
17,TRBV5-1,TRBJ1-2,TRBD1,many,CASSPSPGQHRDRGYTF,TGCGCCAGCAGCCCGTCCCCGGGACAGCACCGCGACAGGGGCTACACCTTC
13,TRBV28,TRBJ1-5,TRBD1,many,CASSATGGTPQHF,TGTGCCAGCAGTGCAACAGGGGGTACGCCCCAGCATTTT
13,TRBV10-3,TRBJ2-4,TRBD2,few,CASGGTGENIQYF,TGTGCCAGCGGGGGAACCGGGGAGAACATTCAGTACTTC
15,TRBV12-3/TRBV12-4,TRBJ1-5,NA,NA,CASSLGTTSNQPQHF,TGTGCCAGCAGTCTCGGGACAACTAGCAATCAGCCCCAGCATTTT